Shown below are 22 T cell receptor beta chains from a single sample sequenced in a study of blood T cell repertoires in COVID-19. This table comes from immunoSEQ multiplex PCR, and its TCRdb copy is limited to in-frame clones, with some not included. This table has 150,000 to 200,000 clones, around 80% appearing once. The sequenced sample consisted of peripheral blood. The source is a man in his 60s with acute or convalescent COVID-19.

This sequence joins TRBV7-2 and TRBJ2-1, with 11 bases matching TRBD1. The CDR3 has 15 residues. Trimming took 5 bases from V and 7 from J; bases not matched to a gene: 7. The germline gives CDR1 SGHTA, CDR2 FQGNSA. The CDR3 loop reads CASSPSGQGGNEQFF. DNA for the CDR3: TGTGCCAGCAGCCCGTCGGGACAGGGGGGGAATGAGCAGTTCTTC.

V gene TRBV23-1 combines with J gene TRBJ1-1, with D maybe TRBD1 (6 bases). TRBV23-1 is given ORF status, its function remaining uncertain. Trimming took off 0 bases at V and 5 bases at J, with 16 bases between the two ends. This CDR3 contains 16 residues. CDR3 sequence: CASSQSSGGSGTEAFF. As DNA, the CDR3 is TGCGCCAGCAGTCAATCGTCGGGGGGCTCGGGAACTGAAGCTTTCTTT.

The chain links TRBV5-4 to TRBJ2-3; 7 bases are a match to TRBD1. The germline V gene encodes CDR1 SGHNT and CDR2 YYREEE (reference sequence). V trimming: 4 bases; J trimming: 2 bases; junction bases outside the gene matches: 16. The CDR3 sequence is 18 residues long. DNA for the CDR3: TGTGCCAGCAGCGATTCATTACAGGGGCCCTTAGCCACAGATACGCAGTATTTT. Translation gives CASSDSLQGPLATDTQYF.

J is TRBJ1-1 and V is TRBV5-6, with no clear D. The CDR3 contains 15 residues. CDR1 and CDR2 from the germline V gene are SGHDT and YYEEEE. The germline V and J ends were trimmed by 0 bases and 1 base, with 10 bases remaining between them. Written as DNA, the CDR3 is TGTGCCAGCAGCTTGGGGTGGCCCCCGAACACTGAAGCTTTCTTT. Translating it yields CASSLGWPPNTEAFF.

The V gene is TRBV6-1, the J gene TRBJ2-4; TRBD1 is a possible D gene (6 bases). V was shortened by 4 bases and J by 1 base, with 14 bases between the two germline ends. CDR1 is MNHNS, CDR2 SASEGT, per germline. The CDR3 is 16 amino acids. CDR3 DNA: TGTGCCAGCAGTGGCGGACAGAACAACGCCAAAAACATTCAGTACTTC. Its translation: CASSGGQNNAKNIQYF.

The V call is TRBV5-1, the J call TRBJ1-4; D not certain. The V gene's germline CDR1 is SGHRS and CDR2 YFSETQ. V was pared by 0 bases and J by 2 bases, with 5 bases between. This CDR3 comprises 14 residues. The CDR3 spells CASSLVPTNEKLFF. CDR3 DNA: TGCGCCAGCAGCTTGGTTCCGACTAATGAAAAACTGTTTTTT.

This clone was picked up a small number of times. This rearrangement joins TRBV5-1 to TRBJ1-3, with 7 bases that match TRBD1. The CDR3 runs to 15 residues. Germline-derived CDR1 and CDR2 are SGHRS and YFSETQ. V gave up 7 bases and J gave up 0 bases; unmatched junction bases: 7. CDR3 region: CASGDRPSSGNTIYF. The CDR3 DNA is TGCGCCAGCGGGGACAGACCTAGCTCTGGAAACACCATATATTTT.

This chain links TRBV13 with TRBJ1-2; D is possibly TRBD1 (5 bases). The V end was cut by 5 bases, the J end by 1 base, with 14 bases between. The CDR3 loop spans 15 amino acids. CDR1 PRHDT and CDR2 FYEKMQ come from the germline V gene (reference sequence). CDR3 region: CASSIQESVNYGYTF. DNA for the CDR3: TGTGCCAGCAGCATACAGGAATCCGTTAACTATGGCTACACCTTC.

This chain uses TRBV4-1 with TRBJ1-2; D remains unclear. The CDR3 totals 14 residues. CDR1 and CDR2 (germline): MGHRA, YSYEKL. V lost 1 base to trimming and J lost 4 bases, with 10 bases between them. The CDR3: CASSQATAGYGYTF. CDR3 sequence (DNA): TGCGCCAGCAGCCAAGCAACAGCTGGCTATGGCTACACCTTC.

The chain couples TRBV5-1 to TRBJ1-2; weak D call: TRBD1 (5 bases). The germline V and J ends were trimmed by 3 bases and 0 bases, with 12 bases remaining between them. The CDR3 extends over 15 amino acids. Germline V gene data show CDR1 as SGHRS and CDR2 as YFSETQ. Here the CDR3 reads CASSSSTVTNYGYTF. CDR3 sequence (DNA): TGCGCCAGCAGCTCGTCGACAGTTACTAACTATGGCTACACCTTC.

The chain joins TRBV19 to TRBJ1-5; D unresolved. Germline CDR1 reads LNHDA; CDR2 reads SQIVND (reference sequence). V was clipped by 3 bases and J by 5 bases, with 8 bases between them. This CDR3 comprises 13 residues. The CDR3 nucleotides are TGTGCCAGTAGTATTCGGTCCGATCAGCCCCAGCATTTT. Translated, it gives CASSIRSDQPQHF.

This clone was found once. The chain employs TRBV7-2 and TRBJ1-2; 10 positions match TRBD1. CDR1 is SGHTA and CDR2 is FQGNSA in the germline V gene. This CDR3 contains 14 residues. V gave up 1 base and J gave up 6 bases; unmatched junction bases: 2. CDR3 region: CASSLGQGAHGYTF. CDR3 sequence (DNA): TGTGCCAGCAGCTTAGGACAGGGGGCCCATGGCTACACCTTC.

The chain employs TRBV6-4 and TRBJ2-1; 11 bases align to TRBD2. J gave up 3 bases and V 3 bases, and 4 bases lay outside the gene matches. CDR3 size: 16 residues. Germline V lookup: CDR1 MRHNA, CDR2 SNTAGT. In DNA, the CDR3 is TGTGCCAGCAGTGAGTCCGGGACTAGCGGCTACAATGAGCAGTTCTTC. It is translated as CASSESGTSGYNEQFF.

The CDR3, as DNA: TGTGCCAGCTCACCTACAGGGGCCCACACTGAAGCTTTCTTT. This gives the protein CASSPTGAHTEAFF. The chain recombines TRBV18 with TRBJ1-1; 7 bases are shared with TRBD1. Germline assignment: CDR1 KGHSH and CDR2 LQKENI. CDR3 length: 14 amino acids. With V trimmed by 3 bases and J by 3 bases, 4 bases remained unmatched. Complete variable domain (other parts from reference TRBV18 and TRBJ1-1): NAGVMQNPRHLVRRRGQEARLRCSPMKGHSHVYWYRQLPEEGLKFMVYLQKENIIDESGMPKERFSAEFPKEGPSILRIQQVVRGDSAAYFCASSPTGAHTEAFFGQGTRLTVV.

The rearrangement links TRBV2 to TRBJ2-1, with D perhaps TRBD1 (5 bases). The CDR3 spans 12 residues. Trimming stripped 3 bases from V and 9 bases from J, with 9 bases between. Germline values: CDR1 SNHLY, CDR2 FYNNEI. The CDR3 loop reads CASSDRVGEQFF. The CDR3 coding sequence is TGTGCCAGCAGTGACAGGGTCGGTGAGCAGTTCTTC.

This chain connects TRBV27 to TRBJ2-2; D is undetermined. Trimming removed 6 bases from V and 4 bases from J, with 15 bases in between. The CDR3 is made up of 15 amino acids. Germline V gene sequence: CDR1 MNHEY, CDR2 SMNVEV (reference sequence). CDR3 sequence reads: CASRGSSGLTGELFF. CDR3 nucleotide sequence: TGTGCCAGCAGAGGCTCATCGGGTCTCACCGGGGAGCTGTTTTTT.

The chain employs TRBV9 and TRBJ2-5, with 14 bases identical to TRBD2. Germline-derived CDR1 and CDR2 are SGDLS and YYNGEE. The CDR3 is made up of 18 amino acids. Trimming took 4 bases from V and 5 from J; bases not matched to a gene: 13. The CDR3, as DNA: TGTGCCAGCAGCCCACGACTAGCGGGGGGGCGGTTATTGGAGACCCAGTACTTC. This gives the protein CASSPRLAGGRLLETQYF.

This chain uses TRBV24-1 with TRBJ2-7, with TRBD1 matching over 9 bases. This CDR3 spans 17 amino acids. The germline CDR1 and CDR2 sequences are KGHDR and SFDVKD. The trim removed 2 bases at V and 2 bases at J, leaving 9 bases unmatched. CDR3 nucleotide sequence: TGTGCCACCAGTGATTCCGCTTCCGGGACAGGGCCCTACGAGCAGTACTTC. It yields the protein CATSDSASGTGPYEQYF.

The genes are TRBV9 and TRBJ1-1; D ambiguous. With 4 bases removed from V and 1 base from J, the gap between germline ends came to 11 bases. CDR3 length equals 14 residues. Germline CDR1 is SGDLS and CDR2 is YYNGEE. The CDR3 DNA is TGTGCCAGCAGCCGTCTTGAGGGGAACACTGAAGCTTTCTTT. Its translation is CASSRLEGNTEAFF. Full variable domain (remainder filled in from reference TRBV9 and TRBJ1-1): DSGVTQTPKHLITATGQRVTLRCSPRSGDLSVYWYQQSLDQGLQFLIQYYNGEERAKGNILERFSAQQFPDLHSELNLSSLELGDSALYFCASSRLEGNTEAFFGQGTRLTVV.

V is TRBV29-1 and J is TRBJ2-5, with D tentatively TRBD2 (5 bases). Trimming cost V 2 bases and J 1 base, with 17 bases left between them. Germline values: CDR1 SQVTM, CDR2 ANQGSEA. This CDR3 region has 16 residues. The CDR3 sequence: CSVERIGQSGQETQYF. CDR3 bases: TGCAGCGTTGAACGTATAGGCCAAAGCGGCCAAGAGACCCAGTACTTC.

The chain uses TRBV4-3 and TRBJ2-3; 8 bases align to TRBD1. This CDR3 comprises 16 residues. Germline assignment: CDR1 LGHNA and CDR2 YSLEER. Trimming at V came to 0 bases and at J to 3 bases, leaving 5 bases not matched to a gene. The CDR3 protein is CASSQEAGGLTDTQYF. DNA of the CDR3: TGCGCCAGCAGCCAAGAAGCAGGGGGCTTGACAGATACGCAGTATTTT.

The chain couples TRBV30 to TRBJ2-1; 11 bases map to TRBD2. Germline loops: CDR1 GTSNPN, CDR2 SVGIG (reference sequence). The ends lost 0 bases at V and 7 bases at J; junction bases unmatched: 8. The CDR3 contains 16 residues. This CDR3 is CAWSVPVAGGRNEQFF. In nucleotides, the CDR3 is TGTGCCTGGAGTGTACCTGTAGCGGGGGGGCGTAATGAGCAGTTCTTC.